This T cell receptor beta chain emerged from a study of T cell responses to AZD1222 COVID-19 vaccine. Produced via immunoSEQ multiplex PCR; TCRdb's table is partial and in-frame only. Counted here are some 120,000 clones, about nine tenths occurring once; the ten biggest clones make up about 7.9%. Notes on this clone: Its specificity is unknown.

With 1 base removed from V and 5 bases from J, the gap between germline ends came to 17 bases. The CDR3 extends over 16 amino acids. Germline V lookup: CDR1 LNHDA, CDR2 SQIVND (reference sequence). General study results and limits: Spike-specific TCR breadth and depth grew following two AZD1222 doses. Donors were mostly white British, more females; clonal diversity possibly underestimated.

The chain joins TRBV19 to TRBJ1-1; a weak D match, TRBD1 (6 bases). The material was peripheral blood, obtained on day 0 of AZD1222 vaccination. The origin of this receptor is an adult in good health. The CDR3 sequence is CASSIGGTLGGTEAFF. As DNA, the CDR3 is TGTGCCAGTAGTATAGGAGGGACACTTGGGGGAACTGAAGCTTTCTTT.